This is a list of T cell receptor beta chains from one sample in a study of cytomegalovirus exposure and HLA in healthy donors. Sequencing was performed with immunoSEQ multiplex PCR; in TCRdb, only in-frame clones are kept and a portion is missing. This table holds approximately 110,000 clones, about 73% found once. The specimen was PBMCs. All receptors come from a woman in her thirties or forties in good health and CMV-seropositive. Each CDR3 is given with its conserved first and last residue. The D gene is left open where the match is weak. Not all rows give a size; the values are once, few, many and, for expanded clones, a class.

>14|-|TRBV6-5|TRBJ1-1|TRBD1
TGTGCCAGCAGCACCGGACAGGGGAACACTGAAGCTTTCTTT
CASSTGQGNTEAFF
>17|few|TRBV6-1|TRBJ1-6|-
TGTGCCAGCAGTGCACGCGCTGGCCGGGGAGTCAATTCACCCCTCCACTTT
CASSARAGRGVNSPLHF
>19|-|TRBV4-1|TRBJ1-6|TRBD1
TGCGCCAGCAGCCTTAGGGACAGGGGGACCAGCTCCTATAATTCACCCCTCCACTTT
CASSLRDRGTSSYNSPLHF
>11|-|TRBV11-2|TRBJ1-6|-
TGTGCCAGCAGCTTAGCCGGGCCCCTCCACTTT
CASSLAGPLHF
>15|-|TRBV11-2|TRBJ1-6|TRBD1
TGTGCCAGCAGCGAACAGGGGGTGGAGAATTCACCCCTCCACTTT
CASSEQGVENSPLHF
>15|-|TRBV11-1|TRBJ1-2|-
TGTGCCAGCAGCTTAGGTGGCGGAGCTAACTATGGCTACACCTTC
CASSLGGGANYGYTF
>13|few|TRBV2|TRBJ2-7|TRBD2
TGTGCCAGCGGGGACTACAGCTCCTACGAGCAGTACTTC
CASGDYSSYEQYF
>12|-|TRBV2|TRBJ1-2|-
TGTGCCAGCAGTGAAGCCAGGGTAGGCTACACCTTC
CASSEARVGYTF
>15|-|TRBV7-2|TRBJ1-5|-
TGTGCCAGCAGCTTCCTAACAGGGATCGATCAGCCCCAGCATTTT
CASSFLTGIDQPQHF
>13|-|TRBV7-9|TRBJ1-1|-
TGTGCCAGCAGCCTGCGACAGAACACTGAAGCTTTCTTT
CASSLRQNTEAFF
>16|few|TRBV5-4|TRBJ1-2|TRBD1
TGTGCCAGCAGCTTGGAACAGGGGGTCGGTGTAGAGGGCTACACCTTC
CASSLEQGVGVEGYTF
>15|-|TRBV7-9|TRBJ1-4|TRBD1
TGTGCCAGCAGCTTCCGACAGGGAGAAGGGGAAAAACTGTTTTTT
CASSFRQGEGEKLFF
>13|-|TRBV2|TRBJ2-7|TRBD1
TGTGCCAGCAGGGGGACAGGGACTTACGAGCAGTACTTC
CASRGTGTYEQYF
>15|once|TRBV19|TRBJ2-2|TRBD1
TGTGCCAGTAGTATGAGACAGGGAGACACCGGGGAGCTGTTTTTT
CASSMRQGDTGELFF
>15|-|TRBV6-5|TRBJ2-5|TRBD2
TGTGCCAGCAGACGTATTAGCGGGGCCCAAGAGACCCAGTACTTC
CASRRISGAQETQYF
>14|-|TRBV5-5|TRBJ1-1|-
TGTGCCAGCAGCGCGTATCTCGGGGTTGCTGAAGCTTTCTTT
CASSAYLGVAEAFF
>12|-|TRBV19|TRBJ2-3|-
TGTGCCAGTAGTATCCGTCGAGATACGCAGTATTTT
CASSIRRDTQYF
>16|-|TRBV12-5|TRBJ2-5|TRBD2
TGTGCTAGTGGTTGGACCGGGACTAGCGGGATAGAGACCCAGTACTTC
CASGWTGTSGIETQYF
>14|-|TRBV6-1|TRBJ1-5|-
TGTGCCAGCAGTTTCAGGCAACAAAATCAGCCCCAGCATTTT
CASSFRQQNQPQHF
>17|once|TRBV5-1|TRBJ2-2|TRBD1
TGCGCCAGCAGCTTAGTCAGGGGGCCCGTCTTTCCCGGGGAGCTGTTTTTT
CASSLVRGPVFPGELFF
>17|-|TRBV5-1|TRBJ2-2|TRBD1
TGCGCCAGCAGCTTGGCCGGGACAGGGGGCTACACCGGGGAGCTGTTTTTT
CASSLAGTGGYTGELFF
>14|few|TRBV2|TRBJ2-7|TRBD1
TGTGCCAGCAGGAGAGACAGGGGCCCCGTCGAGCAGTACTTC
CASRRDRGPVEQYF
>12|-|TRBV11-3|TRBJ1-1|-
TGTGCCAGCAGCCCTCCCTTAGGGGAAGTGGTCTTT
CASSPPLGEVVF
>15|-|TRBV4-1|TRBJ2-5|TRBD2
TGCGCCAGCAGCCAAGACGGGCGGGGGGGGGAGACCCAGTACTTC
CASSQDGRGGETQYF
>15|-|TRBV5-4|TRBJ2-2|-
TGTGCCAGCAGCGTTACCGGGATCACCACCGGGGAGCTGTTTTTT
CASSVTGITTGELFF
>18|-|TRBV7-2|TRBJ1-2|-
TGTGCCAGCAGCTTCATGGACAGATCCAGGATTAGAAACTATGGCTACACCTTC
CASSFMDRSRIRNYGYTF
>14|-|TRBV6-5|TRBJ1-2|-
TGTGCCAGCAGTTTCGGTGAGGGCTCCTATGGCTACACCTTC
CASSFGEGSYGYTF
>14|-|TRBV7-6|TRBJ1-2|TRBD1
TGTGCCAGCAGCCCGGACAGGGGCTCGGGTGGCTACACCTTC
CASSPDRGSGGYTF
>15|-|TRBV7-6|TRBJ2-1|TRBD2
TGTGCCAGCAGCACGAGCGGGGGACAATACAATGAGCAGTTCTTC
CASSTSGGQYNEQFF
>12|-|TRBV29-1|TRBJ2-1|-
TGCAGCGTTGCTCAGCGGGACAATGAGCAGTTCTTC
CSVAQRDNEQFF
>17|-|TRBV5-4|TRBJ2-2|TRBD2
TGTGCCAGCAGCCCTCCTAGGGCGGGGGGGCCCACCGGGGAGCTGTTTTTT
CASSPPRAGGPTGELFF
>16|-|TRBV4-3|TRBJ1-1|-
TGCGCCAGCAGCCAAGATGGTGGCCCCAGGCACACTGAAGCTTTCTTT
CASSQDGGPRHTEAFF
>16|-|TRBV9|TRBJ2-7|TRBD2
TGTGCCAGCAGCGGGGGGGCGACTAGCGGGGGTCTCATGGGGTACTTC
CASSGGATSGGLMGYF
>13|-|TRBV6-1|TRBJ1-2|-
TGTGCCAGCAGTAAACTGATAAACTATGGCTACACCTTC
CASSKLINYGYTF
>15|-|TRBV5-4|TRBJ2-3|TRBD1
TGTGCCAGCAGCTCTAAACAGGGGGCGGGAGATACGCAGTATTTT
CASSSKQGAGDTQYF
>15|-|TRBV9|TRBJ1-1|TRBD1
TGTGCCAGCAGCGTAGCTTCCACAGGGGGGACTGAAGCTTTCTTT
CASSVASTGGTEAFF
>17|-|TRBV12-5|TRBJ1-1|-
TGTGCTAGTGGGGTTGCGGGGTTTTGGGCTGGGGGCACTGAAGCTTTCTTT
CASGVAGFWAGGTEAFF
>18|-|TRBV2|TRBJ2-1|TRBD2
TGTGCCAGCAGCCGACTAGCGGGGGGCCCGAGCTCCTACAATGAGCAGTTCTTC
CASSRLAGGPSSYNEQFF
>12|once|TRBV6-5|TRBJ1-2|-
TGTGCCAGCAGTTCCCTCTTGTATGGCTACACCTTC
CASSSLLYGYTF
>16|few|TRBV7-2|TRBJ2-2|-
TGTGCCAGCAGCCCCCGGGTAGCTGTAAACACCGGGGAGCTGTTTTTT
CASSPRVAVNTGELFF
>13|-|TRBV2|TRBJ2-3|TRBD1
TGTGCCAGCACCGGGACAGGAACAGATACGCAGTATTTT
CASTGTGTDTQYF
>12|-|TRBV7-2|TRBJ1-2|-
TGTGCCAGCAGCTGGCACAGGGCTGGCTACACCTTC
CASSWHRAGYTF
>13|-|TRBV5-1|TRBJ1-1|-
TGCGCCAGCAGCTTGCAGGGGTTCACTGAAGCTTTCTTT
CASSLQGFTEAFF
>15|-|TRBV7-3|TRBJ2-3|TRBD1
TGTGCCAGCAGCTCAGACAGGGACAACACAGATACGCAGTATTTT
CASSSDRDNTDTQYF
>15|-|TRBV4-3|TRBJ2-7|TRBD1
TGCGCCAGCAGCCAATCTACGACAGGGACCTACGAGCAGTACTTC
CASSQSTTGTYEQYF
>15|-|TRBV7-9|TRBJ2-7|TRBD1
TGTGCCAGCAGCGTCGGACAGGGTACTATATACGAGCAGTACTTC
CASSVGQGTIYEQYF
>14|-|TRBV7-2|TRBJ2-3|-
TGTGCCAGCACCTTATCGGTTGTCACAGATACGCAGTATTTT
CASTLSVVTDTQYF
>13|few|TRBV6-1|TRBJ2-5|-
TGTGCCATTAACACCGGGGGAGTGGAGACCCAGTACTTC
CAINTGGVETQYF